This TCR beta chain comes out of a study of regulatory T cells in long-lasting Graves disease. Germline CDR1 and CDR2: MNHEY and SMNVEV (reference sequence). The germline V and J ends were trimmed by 0 bases and 1 base, with 9 bases remaining between them. The CDR3 has 15 residues. At least ten counts were recorded for this clonotype. Arm-PCR of CDR3 regions and iRepertoire HTBI primers were the basis on which TCR beta libraries were built. TCRdb called the multiplex PCR reads again in MiXCR, with one record for every CDR3 protein. There are about 350,000 distinct CDR3 sequences in the sample; approximately 15% occur only once, and roughly 27% lies in the top ten. Time point: newly diagnosed GD, antithyroid drugs for less than 3 months. Extracted PBMC RNA gave rise to the TCR library. The data were also submitted as part of a second study, on T cells in Graves' hyperthyroidism and ophthalmopathy.

The TCR originated in a man aged 40-49 years with Graves disease. This specimen consisted of peripheral blood mononuclear cells (PBMCs), obtained at new diagnosis, from a patient treated with antithyroid drugs. The chain carries TRBV27 and TRBJ1-1; D possibly corresponds to TRBD1 (6 bases). The CDR3 here is CASSLSPRGNTEAFF. The DNA of the CDR3 is TGTGCCAGCAGTTTATCGCCCAGGGGGAACACTGAAGCTTTCTTT.